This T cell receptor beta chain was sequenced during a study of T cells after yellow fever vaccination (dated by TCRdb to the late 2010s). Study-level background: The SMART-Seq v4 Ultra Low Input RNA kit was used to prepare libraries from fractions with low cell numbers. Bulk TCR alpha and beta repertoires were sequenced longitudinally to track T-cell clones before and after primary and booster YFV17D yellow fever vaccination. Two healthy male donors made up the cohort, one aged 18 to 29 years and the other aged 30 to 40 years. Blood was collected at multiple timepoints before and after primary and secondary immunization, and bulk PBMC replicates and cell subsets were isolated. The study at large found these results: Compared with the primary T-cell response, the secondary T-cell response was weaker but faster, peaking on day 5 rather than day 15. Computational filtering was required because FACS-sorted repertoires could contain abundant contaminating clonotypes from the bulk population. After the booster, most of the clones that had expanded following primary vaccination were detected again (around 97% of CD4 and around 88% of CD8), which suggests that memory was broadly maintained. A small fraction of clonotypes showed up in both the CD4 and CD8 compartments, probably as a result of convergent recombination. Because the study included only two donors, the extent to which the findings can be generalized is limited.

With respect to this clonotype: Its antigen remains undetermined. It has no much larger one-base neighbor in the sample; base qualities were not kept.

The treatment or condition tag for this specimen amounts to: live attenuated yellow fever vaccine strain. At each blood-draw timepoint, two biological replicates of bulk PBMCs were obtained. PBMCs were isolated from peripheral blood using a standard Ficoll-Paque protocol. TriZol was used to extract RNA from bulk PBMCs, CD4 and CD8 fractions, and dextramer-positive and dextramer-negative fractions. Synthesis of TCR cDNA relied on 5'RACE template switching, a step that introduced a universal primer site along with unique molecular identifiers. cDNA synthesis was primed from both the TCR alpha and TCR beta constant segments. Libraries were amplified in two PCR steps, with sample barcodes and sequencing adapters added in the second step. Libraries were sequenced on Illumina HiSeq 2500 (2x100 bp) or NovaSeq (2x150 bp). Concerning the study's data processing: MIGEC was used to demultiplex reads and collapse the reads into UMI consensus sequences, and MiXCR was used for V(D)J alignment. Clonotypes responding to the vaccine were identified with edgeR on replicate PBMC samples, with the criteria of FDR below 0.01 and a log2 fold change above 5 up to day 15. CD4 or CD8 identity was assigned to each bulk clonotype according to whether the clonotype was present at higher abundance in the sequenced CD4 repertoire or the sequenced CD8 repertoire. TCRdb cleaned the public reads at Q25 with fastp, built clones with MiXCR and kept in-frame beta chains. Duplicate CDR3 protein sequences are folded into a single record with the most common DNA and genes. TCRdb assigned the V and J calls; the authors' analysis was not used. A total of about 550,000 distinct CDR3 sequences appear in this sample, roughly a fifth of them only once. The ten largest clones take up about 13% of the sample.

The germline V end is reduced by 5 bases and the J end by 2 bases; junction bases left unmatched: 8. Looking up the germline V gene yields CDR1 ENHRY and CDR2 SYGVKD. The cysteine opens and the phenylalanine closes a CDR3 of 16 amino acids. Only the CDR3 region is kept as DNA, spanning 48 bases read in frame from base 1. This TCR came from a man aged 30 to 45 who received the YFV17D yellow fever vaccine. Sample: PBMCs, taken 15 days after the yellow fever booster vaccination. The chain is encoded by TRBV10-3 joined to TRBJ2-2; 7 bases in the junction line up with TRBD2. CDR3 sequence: CAISSPGLLNTGELFF. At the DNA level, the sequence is TGTGCCATCAGTTCACCGGGACTACTCAACACCGGGGAGCTGTTTTTT.